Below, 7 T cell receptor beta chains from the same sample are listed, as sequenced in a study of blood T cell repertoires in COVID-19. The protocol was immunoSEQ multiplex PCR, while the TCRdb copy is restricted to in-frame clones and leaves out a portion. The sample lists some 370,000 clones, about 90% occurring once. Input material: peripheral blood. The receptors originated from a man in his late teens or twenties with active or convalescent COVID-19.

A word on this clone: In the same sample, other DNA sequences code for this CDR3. This CDR3 is CASSLKQGGPYEQYF. The CDR3 DNA follows: TGCGCCAGCAGCTTAAAACAGGGGGGGCCCTACGAGCAGTACTTC. The chain carries TRBV5-1 and TRBJ2-7, with D tentatively TRBD1 (8 bases). Germline V gene data show CDR1 as SGHRS and CDR2 as YFSETQ. The V end lost 2 bases, the J end lost 2 bases, and 14 bases lay between the germline ends. The length of the CDR3 is 15 residues.

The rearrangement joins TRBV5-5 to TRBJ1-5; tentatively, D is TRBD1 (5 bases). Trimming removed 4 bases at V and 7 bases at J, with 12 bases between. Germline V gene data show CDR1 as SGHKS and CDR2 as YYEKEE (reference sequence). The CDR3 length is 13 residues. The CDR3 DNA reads TGTGCCAGCAGCCTCGGAGGGGACCAGCCCCAGCATTTT. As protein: CASSLGGDQPQHF.

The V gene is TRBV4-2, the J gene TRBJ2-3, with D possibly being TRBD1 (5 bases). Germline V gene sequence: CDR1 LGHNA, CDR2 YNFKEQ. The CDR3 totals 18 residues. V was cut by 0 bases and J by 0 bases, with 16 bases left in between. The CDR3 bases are TGTGCCAGCAGCCAAGAGGTTGGGGCATTACTGAGCACAGATACGCAGTATTTT. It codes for CASSQEVGALLSTDTQYF.

CDR3 loop: CASSLTGGYGPTDTQYF. CDR3 nucleotides: TGTGCCAGCAGTTTAACCGGGGGGTATGGGCCCACAGATACGCAGTATTTT. J is TRBJ2-3 and V is TRBV28, with 7 bases identical to TRBD2. This CDR3 spans 17 amino acids. J lost 2 bases, V lost 2 bases, and 10 bases had no gene match. CDR1 is MDHEN and CDR2 is SYDVKM in the germline V gene. The full variable domain, rest sourced from reference TRBV28 and TRBJ2-3, is DVKVTQSSRYLVKRTGEKVFLECVQDMDHENMFWYRQDPGLGLRLIYFSYDVKMKEKGDIPEGYSVSREKKERFSLILESASTNQTSMYLCASSLTGGYGPTDTQYFGPGTRLTVL.

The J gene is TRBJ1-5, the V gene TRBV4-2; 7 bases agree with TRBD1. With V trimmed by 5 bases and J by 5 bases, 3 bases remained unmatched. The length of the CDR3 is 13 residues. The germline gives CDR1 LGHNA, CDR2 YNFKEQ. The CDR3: CASSTRGDQPQHF. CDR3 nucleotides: TGTGCCAGCAGCACCAGGGGGGATCAGCCCCAGCATTTT.

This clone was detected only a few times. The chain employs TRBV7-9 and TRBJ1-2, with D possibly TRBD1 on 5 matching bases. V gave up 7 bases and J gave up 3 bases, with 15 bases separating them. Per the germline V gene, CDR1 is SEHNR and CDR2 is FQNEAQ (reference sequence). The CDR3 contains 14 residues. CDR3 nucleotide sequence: TGTGCCAGCACTGGGGACCCGGGGGACTATGGCTACACCTTC. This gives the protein CASTGDPGDYGYTF.

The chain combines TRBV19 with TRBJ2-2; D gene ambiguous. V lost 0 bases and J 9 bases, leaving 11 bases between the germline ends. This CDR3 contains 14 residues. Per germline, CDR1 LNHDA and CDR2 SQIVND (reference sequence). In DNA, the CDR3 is TGTGCCAGTAGTATAGATCGCTGGGCCAGGGAGCTGTTTTTT. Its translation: CASSIDRWARELFF. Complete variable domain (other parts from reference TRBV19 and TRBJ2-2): DGGITQSPKYLFRKEGQNVTLSCEQNLNHDAMYWYRQDPGQGLRLIYYSQIVNDFQKGDIAEGYSVSREKKESFPLTVTSAQKNPTAFYLCASSIDRWARELFFGEGSRLTVL.